This passage covers 9 T cell receptor beta chains from one sample sequenced in a study of CD8 T cell repertoires and HIV-1 epitope variants. Measured with immunoSEQ multiplex PCR; TCRdb has only the in-frame clones, and not every one. The sample holds tens of thousands of clones, more than 65% seen once. The specimen was uncultured baseline CD8+ T cells from peripheral blood mononuclear cells (PBMCs). Receptors were obtained from a male donor with HIV.

This clone was found many times. CDR3: CARDRRYNQPQHF. The CDR3 DNA reads as TGTGCCCGGGACCGCAGGTACAATCAGCCCCAGCATTTT. This rearrangement joins TRBV6-1 to TRBJ1-5; maybe TRBD1 (5 bases). Trimming pared 11 bases from V and 3 bases from J, leaving 14 bases between. CDR3 length equals 13 residues. Per the germline V gene, CDR1 is MNHNS and CDR2 is SASEGT.

This chain uses TRBV5-6 with TRBJ2-1, with 9 bases lining up with TRBD1. Unmatched junction bases numbered 9, after V lost 2 bases and J lost 6 bases. The CDR3 totals 16 residues. CDR1 SGHDT and CDR2 YYEEEE come from the germline V gene. The CDR3 here is CASSFTGTGSVNEQFF. The DNA of the CDR3 is TGTGCCAGCAGCTTTACCGGGACAGGGAGTGTCAATGAGCAGTTCTTC.

The chain uses TRBV5-1 and TRBJ1-2; D gene unclear. Trimming stripped 0 bases from V and 2 bases from J, with 5 bases between. Looked up from germline, CDR1 is SGHRS and CDR2 is YFSETQ. The CDR3 covers 13 residues. The CDR3 DNA reads TGCGCCAGCAGCTTGGAACAGAACTATGGCTACACCTTC. Amino acid sequence: CASSLEQNYGYTF.

The gene calls are TRBV9 and TRBJ2-3; 10 bases match TRBD2. This CDR3 spans 19 amino acids. Germline loops: CDR1 SGDLS, CDR2 YYNGEE. The junction had 12 bases not matched to a gene; V was cut back by 2 bases and J by 0 bases. The CDR3 sequence: CASSVGGLGGLASTDTQYF. The CDR3 DNA reads as TGTGCCAGCAGCGTTGGGGGCCTTGGGGGACTAGCGAGCACAGATACGCAGTATTTT.

The genes are TRBV6-5 and TRBJ1-1; D may be TRBD1 (6 bases). The CDR3 is made up of 13 amino acids. V was trimmed by 2 bases and J by 10 bases, leaving 14 bases between them. The germline V gene has CDR1 MNHEY and CDR2 SVGAGI. CDR3 loop: CASSYGSGDVAFF. CDR3 coding DNA: TGTGCCAGCAGTTACGGATCAGGGGATGTAGCTTTCTTT.

The J gene is TRBJ1-1, the V gene TRBV27; tentatively, D is TRBD1 (6 bases). V lost 2 bases and J lost 3, with 7 bases in between. CDR3 length equals 13 residues. Per the germline V gene, CDR1 is MNHEY and CDR2 is SMNVEV (reference sequence). This chain's CDR3 is CASSLGGHTEAFF. The CDR3 bases are TGTGCCAGCAGTTTAGGGGGGCACACTGAAGCTTTCTTT.

DNA for the CDR3: TGTGCCAGTACCCCGGTGGTGGGGAACTCCTTCAAGGACTATGGCTACACCTTC. This encodes CASTPVVGNSFKDYGYTF. The chain has TRBV19 and TRBJ1-2; D gene unclear. V lost 7 bases, J lost 3 bases, and 27 bases lay in between. This CDR3 region has 18 residues. Germline V gene lookup returns CDR1 LNHDA and CDR2 SQIVND (reference sequence).

V is TRBV7-9 and J is TRBJ1-1; tentatively, D is TRBD1 (5 bases). Germline CDR1 SEHNR, CDR2 FQNEAQ (reference sequence). V was pared by 6 bases and J by 1 base, with 12 bases between. The length of the CDR3 is 14 residues. This CDR3 reads CASSTRQKNTEAFF. The CDR3 coding sequence is TGTGCCAGCAGTACGAGACAGAAGAACACTGAAGCTTTCTTT.

This clone was recorded a few times. In DNA, the CDR3 is TGTGCCAGCAGCTTAGAACTCGCTAGCGGCTACGAGCAGTACTTC. It codes for CASSLELASGYEQYF. The V gene is TRBV11-2, the J gene TRBJ2-7; 7 nucleotides line up with TRBD2. The CDR3 contains 15 residues. Germline V gene sequence: CDR1 SGHAT, CDR2 FQNNGV. V trimming: 0 bases; J trimming: 3 bases; junction bases outside the gene matches: 5. Full variable domain (outside the CDR3, taken from reference TRBV11-2 and TRBJ2-7): EAGVAQSPRYKIIEKRQSVAFWCNPISGHATLYWYQQILGQGPKLLIQFQNNGVVDDSQLPKDRFSAERLKGVDSTLKIQPAKLEDSAVYLCASSLELASGYEQYFGPGTRLTVT.